Below are 9 T cell receptor beta chains sequenced from a single sample in a study of shared T cell receptors in the human thymus. Profiled with immunoSEQ multiplex PCR; TCRdb holds only in-frame clones, not every one. This table holds 700,000 or so clones, 70% to 90% found once. These data are also associated with another study on human thymus T cells.

The sample was thymocytes. The source is a girl under three years old with a congenital heart defect.

The CDR3 nucleotides are TGCGCCAGCAGCTTGTCTCGGCCGAACGCGGGGGGGGGAGACAATGAGCAGTTCTTC. Translation gives CASSLSRPNAGGGDNEQFF. The chain links TRBV5-1 to TRBJ2-1; 9 positions match TRBD2. This CDR3 spans 19 amino acids. After removal of 1 base from V and 5 bases from J, the junction contained 16 bases not matched to a gene. Germline assignment: CDR1 SGHRS and CDR2 YFSETQ.

The rearrangement joins TRBV5-4 to TRBJ1-6; no clear D. The CDR3 runs to 14 residues. Trimming removed 4 bases at V and 9 bases at J, with 14 bases between. Germline CDR1 SGHNT, CDR2 YYREEE (reference sequence). The CDR3 DNA follows: TGTGCCAGCAGCCGAAAACCACAGACTTCACCCCTCCACTTT. Amino acids: CASSRKPQTSPLHF.

This sequence joins TRBV4-3 and TRBJ1-2; TRBD1 aligns across 8 bases. Germline trimming cut 0 bases from V and 3 bases from J; bases unmatched to any gene: 3. The CDR3 loop spans 15 amino acids. The germline V gene encodes CDR1 LGHNA and CDR2 YSLEER. The CDR3 protein is CASSQDGGQDYGYTF. Here the CDR3 DNA reads TGCGCCAGCAGCCAAGATGGGGGACAGGACTATGGCTACACCTTC.

This clone was observed a few times. This chain joins TRBV13 and TRBJ2-3; 8 positions agree with TRBD2. CDR1 PRHDT and CDR2 FYEKMQ come from the germline V gene (reference sequence). The J segment lost 3 bases and the V segment lost 5 bases, leaving 7 bases of the junction unmatched. CDR3 length equals 15 residues. CDR3 sequence reads: CASSPGTSYTDTQYF. The CDR3 nucleotides read TGTGCCAGCAGCCCCGGGACTAGTTATACAGATACGCAGTATTTT.

The gene calls are TRBV4-1 and TRBJ2-3; 9 bases agree with TRBD2. Trimming removed 4 bases from V and 10 bases from J; junction bases left unmatched: 9. Germline V gene lookup returns CDR1 MGHRA and CDR2 YSYEKL. There are 14 residues in the CDR3. The DNA for the CDR3 is TGCGCCAGCAGCCTAACCGGACTAGCGTATCCGCAGTATTTT. Translated, it gives CASSLTGLAYPQYF.

J is TRBJ2-5 and V is TRBV29-1, with TRBD2 identical over 13 bases. This CDR3 spans 14 amino acids. Germline assignment: CDR1 SQVTM and CDR2 ANQGSEA. With V trimmed by 5 bases and J by 2 bases, 2 bases remained unmatched. The CDR3 DNA reads as TGCAGCGTTTCGGGACTAGCGGGGCAAGAGACCCAGTACTTC. This sequence encodes CSVSGLAGQETQYF. The full variable domain, in which reference TRBV29-1 and TRBJ2-5 provide the parts outside the CDR3, is SAVISQKPSRDICQRGTSLTIQCQVDSQVTMMFWYRQQPGQSLTLIATANQGSEATYESGFVIDKFPISRPNLTFSTLTVSNMSPEDSSIYLCSVSGLAGQETQYFGPGTRLLVL.

This chain uses TRBV28 with TRBJ2-7, with D unresolved. The V gene's germline CDR1 is MDHEN and CDR2 SYDVKM. V shed 10 bases and J shed 3 bases, with 10 bases lying between them. CDR3 length: 11 residues. The CDR3 reads CATTLSYEQYF. CDR3 sequence (DNA): TGTGCCACCACCCTCAGCTACGAGCAGTACTTC.

The V gene is TRBV9, the J gene TRBJ1-1; TRBD1 might be the D (5 bases). Trimming pared 0 bases from V and 1 base from J, leaving 7 bases between. The CDR3 sequence is 14 residues long. From germline, CDR1 is SGDLS and CDR2 YYNGEE. The chain's CDR3 is CASSVARANTEAFF. The CDR3 coding sequence is TGTGCCAGCAGCGTAGCCAGGGCGAACACTGAAGCTTTCTTT.

This chain uses TRBV4-1 with TRBJ2-3; a weak D match, TRBD1 (6 bases). CDR1 MGHRA and CDR2 YSYEKL come from the germline V gene. The CDR3 sequence is 18 residues long. Trimming cost V 0 bases and J 5 bases, with 21 bases left between them. Written as DNA, the CDR3 is TGCGCCAGCAGCCAAGATCAATCTAGGGGGTGGATGAGAGATACGCAGTATTTT. This translates into CASSQDQSRGWMRDTQYF.